The text below deals with one T cell receptor (beta chain). Its antigen is still unknown. Sequencing was performed with immunoSEQ multiplex PCR; in TCRdb, only in-frame clones are kept and a portion is missing. The sample shows approximately 60,000 clones, approximately 70% of them seen only once. The data originate from a study of vaccination effects on CD4 cells after COVID-19. Across the study: Samples came 142 and 148 days after COVID-19 diagnosis, before vaccination.

Isolating CD4+ T cells followed 9 to 11 days of culture. This CDR3 has 15 residues. The germline V gene has CDR1 SGHNT and CDR2 YYREEE (reference sequence). The J segment lost 7 bases and the V segment lost 3 bases, leaving 10 bases of the junction unmatched. This sequence was found in a human donor who had a prior SARS-CoV-2 infection. The specimen was CD4+ T cells from PBMCs cultured without peptide, collected before COVID-19 vaccination. This chain joins TRBV5-4 and TRBJ1-2; 9 bases fit TRBD1. The CDR3 sequence is CASSSEKTGGIGYTF. The CDR3 bases are TGTGCCAGCAGCTCTGAGAAAACAGGGGGCATTGGCTACACCTTC.